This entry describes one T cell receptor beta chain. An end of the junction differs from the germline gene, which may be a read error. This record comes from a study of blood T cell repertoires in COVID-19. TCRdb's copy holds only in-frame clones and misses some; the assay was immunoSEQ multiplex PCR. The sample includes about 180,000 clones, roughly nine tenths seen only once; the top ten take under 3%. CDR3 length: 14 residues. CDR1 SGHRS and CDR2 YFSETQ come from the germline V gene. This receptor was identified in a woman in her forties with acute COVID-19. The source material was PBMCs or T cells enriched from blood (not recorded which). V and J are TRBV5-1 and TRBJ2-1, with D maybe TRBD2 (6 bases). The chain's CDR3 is CASSRDWMGNEQFF. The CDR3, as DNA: TGTGCCAGCAGTCGGGACTGGATGGGCAATGAGCAGTTCTTC. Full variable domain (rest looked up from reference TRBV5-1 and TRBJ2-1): KAGVTQTPRYLIKTRGQQVTLSCSPISGHRSVSWYQQTPGQGLQFLFEYFSETQRNKGNFPGRFSGRQFSNSRSEMNVSTLELGDSALYLCASSRDWMGNEQFFGPGTRLTVL.